This T cell receptor (beta chain) was recovered during a study of vaccination and CD4 T cells after COVID-19. Study-level information: Six males and four females, two Hispanic, made up the convalescents. Overlapping SARS-CoV-2, HCoV-NL63, HCoV-OC43 and HCoV-229E spike peptides stimulated the cells.

Germline V lookup: CDR1 SGHVS, CDR2 FQNEAQ. This CDR3 contains 17 residues. Trimming pared 2 bases from V and 7 bases from J, leaving 18 bases between. Documented treatment: approximately 9-day PBMC culture with coronavirus spike peptide pools or control peptides (ViraFEST assay). Days 3 and 7 saw half the medium swapped for fresh IL-2 medium. This clonotype was seen a few times. As yet, its antigen is unknown. The Oncomine TCR Beta short-read assay generated sequence data from the DNA of cultured CD4+ T cells. DNA came from CD4+ T cells after culture. One entry per CDR3 protein results from TCRdb running MiXCR on the PCR reads. The sample has roughly 15,000 distinct CDR3 sequences, approximately 52% seen once.

The sequence was collected from a human donor who had recovered from COVID-19. V and J are TRBV7-8 and TRBJ1-6, with D tentatively TRBD1 (5 bases). Sequences were obtained from CD4+ T cells from blood, cultured in vitro. CDR3 nucleotides: TGTGCCAGCAGCTTATTCGGGTCAGGGTCTGGGAATTCACCCCTCCACTTT. This gives the protein CASSLFGSGSGNSPLHF. Using reference TRBV7-8 and TRBJ1-6 for the parts outside the CDR3, the full variable domain is GAGVSQSPRYKVAKRGQDVALRCDPISGHVSLFWYQQALGQGPEFLTYFQNEAQLDKSGLPSDRFFAERPEGSVSTLKIQRTQQEDSAVYLCASSLFGSGSGNSPLHFGNGTRLTVT.